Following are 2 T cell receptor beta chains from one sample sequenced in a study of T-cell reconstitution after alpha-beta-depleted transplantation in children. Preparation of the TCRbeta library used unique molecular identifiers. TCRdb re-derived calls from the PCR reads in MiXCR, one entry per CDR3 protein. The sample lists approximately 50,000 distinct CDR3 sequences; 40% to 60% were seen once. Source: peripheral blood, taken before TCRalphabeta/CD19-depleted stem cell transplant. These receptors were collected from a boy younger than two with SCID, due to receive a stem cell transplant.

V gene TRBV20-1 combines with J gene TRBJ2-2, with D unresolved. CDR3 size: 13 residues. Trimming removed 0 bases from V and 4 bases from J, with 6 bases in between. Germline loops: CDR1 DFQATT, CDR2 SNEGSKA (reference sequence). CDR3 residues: CSAREAVTGELFF. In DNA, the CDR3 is TGCAGTGCTAGAGAGGCAGTCACCGGGGAGCTGTTTTTT.

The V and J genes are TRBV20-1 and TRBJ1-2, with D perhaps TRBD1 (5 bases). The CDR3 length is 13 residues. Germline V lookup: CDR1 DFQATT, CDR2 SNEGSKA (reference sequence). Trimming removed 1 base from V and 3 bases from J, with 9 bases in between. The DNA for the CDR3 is TGCAGTGCTAGAGCCAGGGACCACTATGGCTACACCTTC. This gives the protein CSARARDHYGYTF.